This T cell receptor (beta chain) was profiled in a study of spatial heterogeneity in lung cancer. Study-level background: Each time, sequencing found more beta-chain sequences than alpha-chain sequences.

A unique molecular identifier was attached to every TCR cDNA molecule. TCRdb processed the 5' RACE reads anew with MiXCR; each CDR3 protein has one entry. This table has approximately 52,000 distinct CDR3 sequences, roughly 5% appearing once. Study-level points and caveats: Blood contained ubiquitous expanded tumor TCRs more at resection than at follow-up.

CDR1 and CDR2 (germline): LNHDA, SQIVND (reference sequence). CDR3 length equals 13 residues. V was cut by 0 bases and J by 7 bases, with 7 bases left in between. This clonotype was seen ten or more times. Its antigen is currently unknown. Time point of the sample: sample taken at primary tumor resection. The donor group consisted of 55 to 85 patients who had untreated, early-stage non-small cell lung cancer. The chain is built from TRBV19 and TRBJ1-5; TRBD1 is a possible D gene (5 bases). The sample in question was PBMCs, obtained at surgery. The source is a male donor with early-stage non-small cell lung cancer. The CDR3 DNA reads TGTGCCAGTAGTATAGATCGGGGGCAGCCCCAGCATTTT. This sequence encodes CASSIDRGQPQHF.